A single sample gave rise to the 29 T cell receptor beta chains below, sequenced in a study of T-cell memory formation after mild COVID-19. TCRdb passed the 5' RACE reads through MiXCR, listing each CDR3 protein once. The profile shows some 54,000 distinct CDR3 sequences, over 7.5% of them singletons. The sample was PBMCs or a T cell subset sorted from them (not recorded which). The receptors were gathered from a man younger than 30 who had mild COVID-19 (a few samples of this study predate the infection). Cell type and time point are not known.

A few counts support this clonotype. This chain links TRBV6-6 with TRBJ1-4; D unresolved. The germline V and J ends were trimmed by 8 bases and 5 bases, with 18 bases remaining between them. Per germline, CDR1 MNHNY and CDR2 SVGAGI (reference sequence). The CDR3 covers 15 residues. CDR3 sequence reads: CASAPHTGDNEKLFF. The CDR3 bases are TGTGCCAGCGCCCCTCACACGGGAGACAATGAAAAACTGTTTTTT.

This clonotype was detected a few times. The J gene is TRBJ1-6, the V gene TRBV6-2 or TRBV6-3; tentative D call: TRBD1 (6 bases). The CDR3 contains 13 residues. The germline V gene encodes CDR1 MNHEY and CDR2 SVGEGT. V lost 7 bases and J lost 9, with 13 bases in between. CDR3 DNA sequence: TGTGCCAGCACCTGGGACATCAGTTCACCCCTCCACTTT. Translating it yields CASTWDISSPLHF.

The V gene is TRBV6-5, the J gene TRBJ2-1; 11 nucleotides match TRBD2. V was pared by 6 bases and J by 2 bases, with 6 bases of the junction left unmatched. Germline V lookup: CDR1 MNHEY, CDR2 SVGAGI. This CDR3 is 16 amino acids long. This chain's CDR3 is CASRKISGGAYNEQFF. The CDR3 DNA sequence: TGTGCCAGCAGAAAGATTAGCGGGGGGGCCTACAATGAGCAGTTCTTC.

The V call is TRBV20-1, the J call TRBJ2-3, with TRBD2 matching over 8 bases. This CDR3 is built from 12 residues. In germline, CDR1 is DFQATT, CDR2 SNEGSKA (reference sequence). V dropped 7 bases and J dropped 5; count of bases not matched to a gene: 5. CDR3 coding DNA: TGCAGTGGTGCGGGGGGCAAAGATACGCAGTATTTT. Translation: CSGAGGKDTQYF.

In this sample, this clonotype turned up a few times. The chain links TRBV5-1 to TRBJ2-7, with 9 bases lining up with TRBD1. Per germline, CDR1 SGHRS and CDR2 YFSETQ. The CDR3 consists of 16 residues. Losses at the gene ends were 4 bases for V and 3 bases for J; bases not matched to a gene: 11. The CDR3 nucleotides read TGCGCCAGCAGCCTAAATACAGGGGGCGTTCACTACGAGCAGTACTTC. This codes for CASSLNTGGVHYEQYF.

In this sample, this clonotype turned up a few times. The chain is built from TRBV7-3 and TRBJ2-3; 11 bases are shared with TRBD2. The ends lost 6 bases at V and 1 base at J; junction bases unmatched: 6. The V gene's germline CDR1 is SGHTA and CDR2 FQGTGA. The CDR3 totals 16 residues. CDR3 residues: CASSKRTSGRTDTQYF. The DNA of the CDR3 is TGTGCCAGCAGTAAAAGGACTAGCGGGCGCACAGATACGCAGTATTTT.

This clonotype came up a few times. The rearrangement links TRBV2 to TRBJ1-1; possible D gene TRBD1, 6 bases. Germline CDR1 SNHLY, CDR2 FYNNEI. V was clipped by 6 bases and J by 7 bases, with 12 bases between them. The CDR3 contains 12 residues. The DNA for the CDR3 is TGTGCCAGCAGACGGACAGCAATTGAAGCTTTCTTT. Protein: CASRRTAIEAFF.

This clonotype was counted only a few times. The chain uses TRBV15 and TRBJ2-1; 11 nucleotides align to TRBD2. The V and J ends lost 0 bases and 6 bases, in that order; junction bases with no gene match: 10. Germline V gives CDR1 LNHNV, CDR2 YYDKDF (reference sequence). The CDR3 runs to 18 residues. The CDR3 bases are TGTGCCACCAGCAGAGATCGGGTAGCGGGGGGGCCGGGCAATGAGCAGTTCTTC. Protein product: CATSRDRVAGGPGNEQFF.

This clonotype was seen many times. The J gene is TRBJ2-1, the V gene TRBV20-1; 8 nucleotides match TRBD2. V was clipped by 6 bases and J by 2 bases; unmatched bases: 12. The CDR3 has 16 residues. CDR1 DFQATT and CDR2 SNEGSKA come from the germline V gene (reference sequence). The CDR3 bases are TGCAGTGCCCAAATCCCCAGCGGGGGAACCTACAATGAGCAGTTCTTC. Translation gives CSAQIPSGGTYNEQFF.

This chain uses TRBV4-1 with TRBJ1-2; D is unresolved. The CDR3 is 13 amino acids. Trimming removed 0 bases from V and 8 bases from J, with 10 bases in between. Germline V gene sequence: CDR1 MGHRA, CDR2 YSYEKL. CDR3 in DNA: TGCGCCAGCAGCCAAGATCGTTCAGGAGGCTACACCTTC. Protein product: CASSQDRSGGYTF.

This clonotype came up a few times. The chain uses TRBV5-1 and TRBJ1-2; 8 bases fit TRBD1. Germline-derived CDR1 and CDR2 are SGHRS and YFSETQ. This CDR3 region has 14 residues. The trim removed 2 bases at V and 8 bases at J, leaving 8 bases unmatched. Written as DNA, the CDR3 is TGCGCCAGCAGCTTCACTACAGGGGGAGAAGGCTACACCTTC. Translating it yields CASSFTTGGEGYTF.

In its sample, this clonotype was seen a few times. CDR3 sequence: CASSPTSVGPWKETQYF. Written as DNA, the CDR3 is TGTGCCAGCTCACCAACGTCCGTAGGACCCTGGAAGGAGACCCAGTACTTC. The chain has TRBV18 and TRBJ2-5; D unresolved. V lost 2 bases and J lost 5, with 21 bases in between. This CDR3 contains 17 residues. Germline values: CDR1 KGHSH, CDR2 LQKENI.

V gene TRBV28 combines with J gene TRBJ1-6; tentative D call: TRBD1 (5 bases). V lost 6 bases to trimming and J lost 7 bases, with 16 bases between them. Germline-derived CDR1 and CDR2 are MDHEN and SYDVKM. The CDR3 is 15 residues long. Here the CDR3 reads CASSTTAELNSPLHF. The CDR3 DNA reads TGTGCCAGCAGCACGACAGCCGAGTTAAATTCACCCCTCCACTTT. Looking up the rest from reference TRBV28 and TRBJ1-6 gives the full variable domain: DVKVTQSSRYLVKRTGEKVFLECVQDMDHENMFWYRQDPGLGLRLIYFSYDVKMKEKGDIPEGYSVSREKKERFSLILESASTNQTSMYLCASSTTAELNSPLHFGNGTRLTVT.

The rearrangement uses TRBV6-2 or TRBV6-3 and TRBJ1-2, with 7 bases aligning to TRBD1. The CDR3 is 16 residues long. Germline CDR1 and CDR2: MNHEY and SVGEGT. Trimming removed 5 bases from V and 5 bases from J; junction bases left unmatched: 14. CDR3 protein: CASSQRPDRDRYGYTF. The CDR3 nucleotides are TGTGCCAGCAGTCAACGACCCGACCGGGACAGATATGGCTACACCTTC.

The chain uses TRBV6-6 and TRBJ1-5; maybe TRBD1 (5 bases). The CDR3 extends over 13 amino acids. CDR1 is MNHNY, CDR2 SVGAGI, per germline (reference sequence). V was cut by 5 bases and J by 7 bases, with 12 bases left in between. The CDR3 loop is CASSPSGLQPQHF. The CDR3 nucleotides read TGTGCCAGCAGTCCATCAGGGTTACAGCCCCAGCATTTT.

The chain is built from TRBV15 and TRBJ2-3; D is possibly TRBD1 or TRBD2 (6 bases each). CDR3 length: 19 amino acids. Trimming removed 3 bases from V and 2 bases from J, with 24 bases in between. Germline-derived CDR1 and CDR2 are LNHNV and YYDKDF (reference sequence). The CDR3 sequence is CATSSPGGGEPLHTDTQYF. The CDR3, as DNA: TGTGCCACCAGCAGTCCAGGAGGGGGAGAACCCCTACACACAGATACGCAGTATTTT.

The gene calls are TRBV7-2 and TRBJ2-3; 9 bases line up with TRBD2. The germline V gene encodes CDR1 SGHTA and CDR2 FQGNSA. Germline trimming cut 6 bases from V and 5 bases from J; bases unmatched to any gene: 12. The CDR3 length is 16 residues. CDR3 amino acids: CASRSSRTSVGDTQYF. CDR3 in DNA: TGTGCCAGCAGATCGTCCCGGACTAGCGTGGGAGATACGCAGTATTTT.

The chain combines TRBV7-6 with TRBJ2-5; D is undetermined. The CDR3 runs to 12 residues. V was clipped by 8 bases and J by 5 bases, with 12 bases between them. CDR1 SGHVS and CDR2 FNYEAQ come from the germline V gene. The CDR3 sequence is CASGPVGETQYF. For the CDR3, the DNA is TGTGCCAGCGGGCCGGTGGGGGAGACCCAGTACTTC. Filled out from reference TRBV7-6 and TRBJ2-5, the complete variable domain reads GAGVSQSPRYKVTKRGQDVALRCDPISGHVSLYWYRQALGQGPEFLTYFNYEAQQDKSGLPNDRFSAERPEGSISTLTIQRTEQRDSAMYRCASGPVGETQYFGPGTRLLVL.

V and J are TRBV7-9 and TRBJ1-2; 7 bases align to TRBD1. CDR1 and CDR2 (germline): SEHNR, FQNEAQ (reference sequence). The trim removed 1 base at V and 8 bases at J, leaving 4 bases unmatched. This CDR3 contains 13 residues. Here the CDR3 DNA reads TGTGCCAGCAGCTTAGAACAGGGGATCGGCTACACCTTC. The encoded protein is CASSLEQGIGYTF.

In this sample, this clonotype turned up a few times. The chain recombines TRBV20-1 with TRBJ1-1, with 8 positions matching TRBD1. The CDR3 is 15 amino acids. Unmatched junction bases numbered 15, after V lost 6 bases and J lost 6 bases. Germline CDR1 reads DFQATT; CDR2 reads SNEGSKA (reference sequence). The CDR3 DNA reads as TGCAGTGCCCGACCTGGAGGGCAGGGGGCCTCTGAAGCTTTCTTT. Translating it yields CSARPGGQGASEAFF.

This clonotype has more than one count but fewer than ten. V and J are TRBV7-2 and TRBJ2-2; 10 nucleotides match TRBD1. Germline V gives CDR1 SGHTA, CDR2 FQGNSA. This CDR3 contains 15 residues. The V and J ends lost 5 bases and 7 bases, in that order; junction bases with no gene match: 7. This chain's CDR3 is CASSTRGQGHGELFF. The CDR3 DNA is TGTGCCAGCAGCACCAGGGGACAGGGGCACGGGGAGCTGTTTTTT.

CDR3 sequence (DNA): TGTGCCAGCAGCTTCCTAGCGTCAGTTGGTTGGGGGGAGCTGTTTTTT. Amino acids: CASSFLASVGWGELFF. The genes are TRBV11-2 and TRBJ2-2; a weak D match, TRBD2 (6 bases). The V gene lost 3 bases and the J gene lost 8 bases, with 19 bases spanning the gap. The CDR3 is 16 amino acids. Germline assignment: CDR1 SGHAT and CDR2 FQNNGV.

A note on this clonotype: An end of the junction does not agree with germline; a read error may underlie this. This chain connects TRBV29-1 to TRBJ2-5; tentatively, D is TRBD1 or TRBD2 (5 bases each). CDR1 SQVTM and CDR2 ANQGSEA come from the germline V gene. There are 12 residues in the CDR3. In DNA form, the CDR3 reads TGCAGCGCTGAAAGACAGCGGGAGACCCAGTACTTC. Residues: CSAERQRETQYF.

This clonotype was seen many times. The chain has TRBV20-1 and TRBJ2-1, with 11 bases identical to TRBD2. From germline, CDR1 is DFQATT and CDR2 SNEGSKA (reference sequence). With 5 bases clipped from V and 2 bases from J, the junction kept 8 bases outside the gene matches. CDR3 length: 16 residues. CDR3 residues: CSAGSLAGGTYNEQFF. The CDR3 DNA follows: TGCAGTGCTGGATCCCTAGCGGGGGGAACCTACAATGAGCAGTTCTTC.

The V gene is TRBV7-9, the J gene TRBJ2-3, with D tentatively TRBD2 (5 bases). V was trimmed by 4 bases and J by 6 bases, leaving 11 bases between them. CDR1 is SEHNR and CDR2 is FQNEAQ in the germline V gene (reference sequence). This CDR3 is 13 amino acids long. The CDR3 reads CASSSPGGDTQYF. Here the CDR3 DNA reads TGTGCCAGCAGCTCCCCAGGCGGGGATACGCAGTATTTT.

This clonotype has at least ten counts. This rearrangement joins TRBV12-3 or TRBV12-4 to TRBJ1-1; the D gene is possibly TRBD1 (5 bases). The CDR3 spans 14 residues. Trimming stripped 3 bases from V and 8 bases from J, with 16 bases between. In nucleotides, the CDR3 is TGTGCCAGCAGTTTCCCCGGGGCCGCGCGAGAAGCTTTCTTT. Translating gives CASSFPGAAREAFF.

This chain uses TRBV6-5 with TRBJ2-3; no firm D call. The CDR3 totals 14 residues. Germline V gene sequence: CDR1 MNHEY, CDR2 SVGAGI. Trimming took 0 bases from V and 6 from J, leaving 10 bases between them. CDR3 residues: CASSYSEPTDTQYF. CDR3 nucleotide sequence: TGTGCCAGCAGTTACTCGGAACCCACGGATACGCAGTATTTT.

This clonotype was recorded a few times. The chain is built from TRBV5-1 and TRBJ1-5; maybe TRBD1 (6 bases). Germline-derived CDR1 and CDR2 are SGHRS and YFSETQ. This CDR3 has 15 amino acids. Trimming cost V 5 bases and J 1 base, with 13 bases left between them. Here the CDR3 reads CASRPTGSSNQPQHF. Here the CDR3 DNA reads TGCGCCAGCAGGCCAACAGGGTCGAGCAATCAGCCCCAGCATTTT. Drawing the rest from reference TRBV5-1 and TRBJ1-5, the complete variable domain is KAGVTQTPRYLIKTRGQQVTLSCSPISGHRSVSWYQQTPGQGLQFLFEYFSETQRNKGNFPGRFSGRQFSNSRSEMNVSTLELGDSALYLCASRPTGSSNQPQHFGDGTRLSIL.

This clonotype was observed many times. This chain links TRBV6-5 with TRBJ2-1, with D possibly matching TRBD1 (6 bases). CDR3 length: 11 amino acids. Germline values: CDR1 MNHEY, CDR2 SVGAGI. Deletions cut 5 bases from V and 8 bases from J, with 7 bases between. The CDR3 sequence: CASSQGYEQFF. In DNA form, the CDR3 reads TGTGCCAGCAGTCAGGGGTATGAGCAGTTCTTC.